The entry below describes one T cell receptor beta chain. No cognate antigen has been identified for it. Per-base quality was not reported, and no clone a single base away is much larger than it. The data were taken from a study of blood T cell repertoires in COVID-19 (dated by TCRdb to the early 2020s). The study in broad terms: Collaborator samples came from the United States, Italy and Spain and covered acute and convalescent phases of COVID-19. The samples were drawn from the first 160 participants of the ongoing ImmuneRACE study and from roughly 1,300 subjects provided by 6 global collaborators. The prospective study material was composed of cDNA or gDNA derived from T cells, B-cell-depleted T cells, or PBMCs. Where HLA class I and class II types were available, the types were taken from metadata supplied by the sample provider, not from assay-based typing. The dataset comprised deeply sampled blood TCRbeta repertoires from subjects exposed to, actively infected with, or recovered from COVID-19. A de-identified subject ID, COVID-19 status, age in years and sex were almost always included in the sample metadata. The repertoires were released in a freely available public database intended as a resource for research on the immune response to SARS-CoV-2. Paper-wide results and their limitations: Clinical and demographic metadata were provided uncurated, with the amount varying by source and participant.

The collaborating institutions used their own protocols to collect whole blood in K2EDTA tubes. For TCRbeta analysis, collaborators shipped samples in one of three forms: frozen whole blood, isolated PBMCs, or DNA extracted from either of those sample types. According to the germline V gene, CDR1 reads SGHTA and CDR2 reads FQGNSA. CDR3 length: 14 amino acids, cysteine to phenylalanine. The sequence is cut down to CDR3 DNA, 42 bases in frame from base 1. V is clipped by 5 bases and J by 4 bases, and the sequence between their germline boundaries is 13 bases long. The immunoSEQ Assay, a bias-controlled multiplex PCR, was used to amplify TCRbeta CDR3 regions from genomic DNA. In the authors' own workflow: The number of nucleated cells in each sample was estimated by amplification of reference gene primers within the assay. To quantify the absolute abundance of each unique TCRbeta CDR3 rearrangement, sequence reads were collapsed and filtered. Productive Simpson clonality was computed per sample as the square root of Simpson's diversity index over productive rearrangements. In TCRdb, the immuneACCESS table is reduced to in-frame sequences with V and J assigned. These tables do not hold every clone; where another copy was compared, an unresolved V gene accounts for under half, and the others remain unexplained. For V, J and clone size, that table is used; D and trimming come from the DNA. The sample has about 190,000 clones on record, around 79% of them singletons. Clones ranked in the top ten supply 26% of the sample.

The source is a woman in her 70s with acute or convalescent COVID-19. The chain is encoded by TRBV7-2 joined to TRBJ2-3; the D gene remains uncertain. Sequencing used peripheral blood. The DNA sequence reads TGTGCCAGCAGCCCGCAGTCCCACGCAGATACGCAGTATTTT. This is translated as CASSPQSHADTQYF. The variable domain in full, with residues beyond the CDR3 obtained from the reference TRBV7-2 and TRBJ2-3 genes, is GAGVSQSPSNKVTEKGKDVELRCDPISGHTALYWYRQSLGQGLEFLIYFQGNSAPDKSGLPSDRFSAERTGGSVSTLTIQRTQQEDSAVYLCASSPQSHADTQYFGPGTRLTVL.